This T cell receptor beta chain emerged from a study of siplizumab effects on memory and regulatory T cells. Trimming removed 3 bases at V and 7 bases at J, with 10 bases between. The length of the CDR3 is 13 residues. Looked up from germline, CDR1 is SGHAT and CDR2 is FQNNGV. Study results and caveats: Siplizumab produced a significant reduction in alloreactive sequences that were traceable to unstimulated CD4+ memory cells.

Concerning this clone: What it binds is not known.

Using immunoSEQ multiplex PCR, the repertoire was profiled, and TCRdb retains in-frame clones only, with some absent. The sample lists roughly 100,000 clones, around nine tenths seen once, with about 1.1% in the top ten. The receptor was isolated from a human donor in good health. Sequenced input: CD4+ T cells sorted from blood. This chain connects TRBV11-2 to TRBJ2-1, with D maybe TRBD2 (5 bases). The CDR3 protein is CASSFSTGNEQFF. In DNA form, the CDR3 reads TGTGCCAGCAGCTTTTCAACGGGAAATGAGCAGTTCTTC.